One sample yielded the 20 T cell receptor beta chains listed below, sequenced in a study of a mutant IDH1 vaccine in newly diagnosed glioma. Repertoires were generated with immunoSEQ multiplex PCR, while TCRdb's copy carries only in-frame clones and drops some. The sample includes some 64,000 clones, roughly 80% of them seen just once. Time point given: week 11, during vaccination. Doses consisted of 300 ug of mutant IDH1 20-mer peptide each, paired with topical imiquimod. No antigen has been identified for these receptors. The input for sequencing was PBMCs, taken from a glioma patient whose treatment included an IDH1 peptide vaccine. Receptor source: a woman aged 45-65 years with glioma.

The chain employs TRBV7-2 and TRBJ2-1, with 11 bases lining up with TRBD2. The germline V gene has CDR1 SGHTA and CDR2 FQGNSA. This CDR3 has 18 residues. J gave up 0 bases and V 5 bases, and 9 bases lay outside the gene matches. CDR3 protein: CASSRPTSGGSSYNEQFF. CDR3 nucleotides: TGTGCCAGCAGCCGCCCCACTAGCGGGGGTTCCTCCTACAATGAGCAGTTCTTC.

The V gene is TRBV5-1, the J gene TRBJ1-6; D gene uncertain. V lost 4 bases and J lost 10, with 15 bases in between. The CDR3 runs to 14 residues. CDR1 and CDR2 (germline): SGHRS, YFSETQ. The CDR3 coding sequence is TGCGCCAGCAGCCCGAGCGGAGGGTACTCACCCCTCCACTTT. It specifies CASSPSGGYSPLHF.

The sample holds a few counts of this clone. This chain links TRBV7-8 with TRBJ1-2; D is undetermined. The V end lost 5 bases, the J end lost 7 bases, and 14 bases lay between the germline ends. CDR1 SGHVS and CDR2 FQNEAQ come from the germline V gene. CDR3 length: 13 residues. The CDR3 region has the DNA TGTGCCAGCAGCCCCGTAGTATATACTGGCTACACCTTC. It is translated as CASSPVVYTGYTF.

This chain joins TRBV5-1 and TRBJ2-3, with TRBD1 identical over 8 bases. CDR1 and CDR2 (germline): SGHRS, YFSETQ. CDR3 length: 16 amino acids. The ends lost 4 bases at V and 3 bases at J; junction bases unmatched: 10. The CDR3 DNA reads as TGCGCCAGCAGCGCCAGACAGGGGAGTATAACAGATACGCAGTATTTT. This codes for CASSARQGSITDTQYF.

This chain joins TRBV6-5 and TRBJ2-3; D gene ambiguous. Germline values: CDR1 MNHEY, CDR2 SVGAGI. V was cut by 0 bases and J by 6 bases, with 7 bases left in between. The CDR3 is 13 amino acids. CDR3 bases: TGTGCCAGCAGTTACTCGAGATCTGATACGCAGTATTTT. Protein product: CASSYSRSDTQYF.

The chain carries TRBV25-1 and TRBJ1-2; 12 bases are shared with TRBD1. The CDR3 length is 15 residues. Germline CDR1 and CDR2: MGHDK and SYGVNS. Trimming at V came to 5 bases and at J to 9 bases, leaving 10 bases not matched to a gene. As DNA, the CDR3 is TGTGCCAGCAGTTCGATTGGGACAGGGGGCGCCCGCTACACCTTC. Residues: CASSSIGTGGARYTF.

The chain is built from TRBV7-9 and TRBJ1-1, with no clear D. The V gene's germline CDR1 is SEHNR and CDR2 FQNEAQ (reference sequence). This CDR3 region has 14 residues. V was cut by 1 base and J by 1 base, with 7 bases left in between. DNA of the CDR3: TGTGCCAGCAGCTTAGAGACACCGAACACTGAAGCTTTCTTT. It encodes CASSLETPNTEAFF. The variable domain in full, completed from reference TRBV7-9 and TRBJ1-1, reads DTGVSQNPRHKITKRGQNVTFRCDPISEHNRLYWYRQTLGQGPEFLTYFQNEAQLEKSRLLSDRFSAERPKGSFSTLEIQRTEQGDSAMYLCASSLETPNTEAFFGQGTRLTVV.

The V call is TRBV29-1, the J call TRBJ2-1, with 7 bases fitting TRBD1. Trimming cost V 3 bases and J 3 bases; bases outside gene matches: 5. Germline V lookup: CDR1 SQVTM, CDR2 ANQGSEA. The CDR3 totals 14 residues. The CDR3 region has the DNA TGCAGCGTTGATCCCCCAGGGGGCTACAATGAGCAGTTCTTC. Its protein is CSVDPPGGYNEQFF.

The chain uses TRBV6-4 and TRBJ2-1; 9 nucleotides match TRBD1. The V gene's germline CDR1 is MRHNA and CDR2 SNTAGT. The J segment lost 3 bases and the V segment lost 3 bases, leaving 0 bases of the junction unmatched. The length of the CDR3 is 14 residues. The DNA of the CDR3 is TGTGCCAGCAGTGAGGGACAGGGCTACAATGAGCAGTTCTTC. Its protein product is CASSEGQGYNEQFF.

The chain links TRBV4-1 to TRBJ2-3; perhaps TRBD2 as D (7 bases). Looked up from germline, CDR1 is MGHRA and CDR2 is YSYEKL. V was trimmed by 1 base and J by 15 bases, leaving 20 bases between them. The CDR3 has 14 residues. In nucleotides, the CDR3 is TGCGCCAGCAGCCAAGTTTCCGGGGGGCCAACCGTTTATTTT. Encoded protein: CASSQVSGGPTVYF.

The chain employs TRBV6-6 and TRBJ2-7, with D unresolved. CDR3 length: 14 residues. Trimming shortened V by 8 bases and J by 6 bases, and 20 bases separated the two germline ends. Germline-derived CDR1 and CDR2 are MNHNY and SVGAGI (reference sequence). This chain's CDR3 is CASGPNGMNLEQYF. DNA of the CDR3: TGTGCCAGCGGACCGAATGGGATGAACCTCGAGCAGTACTTC.

The chain combines TRBV2 with TRBJ2-2, with D maybe TRBD1 (6 bases). CDR3 length: 15 amino acids. CDR1 SNHLY and CDR2 FYNNEI come from the germline V gene. The V and J ends lost 7 bases and 1 base respectively, with 13 bases between them. The CDR3 coding sequence is TGTGCCAGCAAGATCCAGGGGCAGAACACCGGGGAGCTGTTTTTT. This translates into CASKIQGQNTGELFF.

This chain joins TRBV7-6 and TRBJ2-1; D gene ambiguous. CDR1 and CDR2 (germline): SGHVS, FNYEAQ. This CDR3 is built from 12 residues. V was clipped by 5 bases and J by 2 bases, with 4 bases between them. CDR3 sequence reads: CASSQTYNEQFF. The CDR3 DNA is TGTGCCAGCAGCCAGACCTACAATGAGCAGTTCTTC.

The rearrangement uses TRBV27 and TRBJ2-2; either TRBD1 or TRBD2 may supply D (5 bases each). The V end was cut by 4 bases, the J end by 2 bases, with 8 bases between. CDR3 length: 14 residues. Per germline, CDR1 MNHEY and CDR2 SMNVEV (reference sequence). CDR3 bases: TGTGCCAGCAGTTGGGGGAGAAACACCGGGGAGCTGTTTTTT. It encodes CASSWGRNTGELFF.

V and J are TRBV19 and TRBJ1-1; 7 positions agree with TRBD1. Germline values: CDR1 LNHDA, CDR2 SQIVND (reference sequence). The CDR3 runs to 15 residues. The trim removed 3 bases at V and 0 bases at J, leaving 4 bases unmatched. The CDR3 here is CASSIGTEMNTEAFF. Written as DNA, the CDR3 is TGTGCCAGTAGTATTGGGACAGAGATGAACACTGAAGCTTTCTTT.

This clone turned up a few times. V and J are TRBV28 and TRBJ2-7; a weak D match, TRBD1 (6 bases). The V end was cut by 7 bases, the J end by 2 bases, with 24 bases between. The CDR3 has 17 amino acids. Germline assignment: CDR1 MDHEN and CDR2 SYDVKM. The chain's CDR3 is CASKSSEGWQGTYEQYF. CDR3 coding DNA: TGTGCCAGCAAATCATCCGAAGGGTGGCAGGGGACCTACGAGCAGTACTTC.

The V call is TRBV7-2, the J call TRBJ2-1, with 10 positions matching TRBD2. V shed 5 bases, J shed 8 bases, and the junction held 15 bases outside the gene matches. Per germline, CDR1 SGHTA and CDR2 FQGNSA. The CDR3 length is 17 residues. The CDR3: CASSPPPSGGNRDEQFF. The CDR3 nucleotides are TGTGCCAGCAGCCCGCCTCCTAGCGGGGGAAATCGCGATGAGCAGTTCTTC.

This sequence joins TRBV21-1 and TRBJ2-7. TRBV21-1 is a documented pseudogene. The CDR3 has 14 amino acids. The DNA of the CDR3 is TGTGCCAGCAATCCCAAGGGACGGACCTACGAGCAGTACTTC. It is translated as CASNPKGRTYEQYF.

The chain couples TRBV14 to TRBJ2-1; D perhaps matches TRBD2 (6 bases). Germline CDR1 and CDR2: SGHDN and FVKESK. Trimming pared 1 base from V and 5 bases from J, leaving 15 bases between. There are 16 residues in the CDR3. CDR3 amino acids: CASSQAGAYNHNEQFF. The CDR3 nucleotides are TGTGCCAGCAGCCAAGCGGGAGCATACAACCACAATGAGCAGTTCTTC.

This chain uses TRBV5-1 with TRBJ2-1; 7 nucleotides align to TRBD1. J gave up 10 bases and V 2 bases, and 9 bases lay outside the gene matches. Germline lookup yields CDR1 SGHRS and CDR2 YFSETQ. CDR3 length equals 14 residues. The CDR3, as DNA: TGCGCCAGCAGCTTCGTAGGGGACAGTCTAGAGCAGTTCTTC. Its translation: CASSFVGDSLEQFF.